This paragraph reports one T cell receptor beta chain. The data are from a study of blood T cell repertoires in COVID-19. CDR3 length: 15 residues. Germline V lookup: CDR1 LGHDT, CDR2 YNNKEL (reference sequence). J lost 0 bases, V lost 5 bases, and 6 bases had no gene match. Clones were sequenced by immunoSEQ multiplex PCR, and TCRdb holds only the in-frame ones, with some missing. The sample has 150,000 to 250,000 clones, around 82% seen once; the top ten hold roughly 7%. Sequencing input: PBMCs or T cells enriched from blood (not recorded which). This receptor was taken from a man in his forties or fifties who had recovered from COVID-19. The V gene is TRBV3-1 (or the pseudogene TRBV3-2), the J gene TRBJ1-1; 7 nucleotides line up with TRBD1. CDR3 protein: CASSIGTAMNTEAFF. The CDR3 DNA is TGTGCCAGCAGCATCGGGACAGCGATGAACACTGAAGCTTTCTTT.